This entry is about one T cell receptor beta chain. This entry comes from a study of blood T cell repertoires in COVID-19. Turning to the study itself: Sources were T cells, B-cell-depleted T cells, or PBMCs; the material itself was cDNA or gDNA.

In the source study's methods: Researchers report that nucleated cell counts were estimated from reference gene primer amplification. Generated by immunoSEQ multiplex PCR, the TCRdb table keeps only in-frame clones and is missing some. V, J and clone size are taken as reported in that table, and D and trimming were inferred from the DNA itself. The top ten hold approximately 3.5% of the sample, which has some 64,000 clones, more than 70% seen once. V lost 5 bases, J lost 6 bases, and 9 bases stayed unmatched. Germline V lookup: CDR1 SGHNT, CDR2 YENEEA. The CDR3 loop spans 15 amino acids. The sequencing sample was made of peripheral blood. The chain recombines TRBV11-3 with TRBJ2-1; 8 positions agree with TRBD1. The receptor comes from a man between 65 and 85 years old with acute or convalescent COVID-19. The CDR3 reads CASSPHSGTGNEQFF. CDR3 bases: TGTGCCAGCAGCCCCCATTCCGGGACAGGCAATGAGCAGTTCTTC.